This T cell receptor (beta chain) was captured by sequencing in a study of blood T cell repertoires in COVID-19. Study context: Samples representing acute and convalescent COVID-19 were sourced from the United States, Italy and Spain. In each case, the material was cDNA or gDNA derived from T cells, B-cell-depleted T cells, or PBMCs.

Germline V lookup: CDR1 SGHTA, CDR2 FQGNSA. V shed 2 bases and J shed 5 bases, with 13 bases lying between them. The CDR3 has 15 amino acids. In the study's own analysis: Using reference gene primer amplification, nucleated cell counts were estimated. Sequenced by immunoSEQ multiplex PCR; TCRdb stores in-frame clones only, minus some. That table gives V, J and clone size, and the DNA gave D and trimming. The sample records approximately 61,000 clones, 65% to 80% being singletons. This clone was seen a single time. The J gene is TRBJ2-1, the V gene TRBV7-2, with a weak D call TRBD2 (5 bases). Sequenced input: peripheral blood. This sequence was found in a woman aged 70-85 years with acute or convalescent COVID-19. CDR3 loop: CASSLPGIENNEQFF. The CDR3 DNA reads as TGTGCCAGCAGCTTACCGGGAATAGAAAACAATGAGCAGTTCTTC.